Below are 19 T cell receptor beta chains sequenced from a single sample in a study of blood T cells in healthy people across ages (dated by TCRdb to 2013 to 2016). Receptors were amplified or captured by 5' RACE. Sequencing took place on an Illumina HiSeq 2500. A second PCR of about 7 to 12 cycles was performed with a sample-barcoded 5' primer and a J-beta primer mix. The public sequencing data were trimmed at Q25 with fastp and processed into clonotypes with MiXCR by TCRdb, which kept only in-frame beta chains. A single entry per CDR3 protein holds the most common genes and DNA from its merged rows. The sample table records around 700,000 distinct CDR3 sequences; approximately 25% of these occur just once. 9.4% of the sample is in the top ten clones. The same specimen was also included in a second study, on T cells of mothers and their children.

The sample consisted of blood. These receptors originate from a boy aged 5-17 years in good health.

The V and J genes are TRBV29-1 and TRBJ2-5; D not certain. Germline V gene sequence: CDR1 SQVTM, CDR2 ANQGSEA. This CDR3 spans 12 amino acids. The V end lost 3 bases, the J end lost 4 bases, and 9 bases lay between the germline ends. As DNA, the CDR3 is TGCAGCGTTGAGGGTGCTCGAGAGACCCAGTACTTC. Translating gives CSVEGARETQYF.

This sequence joins TRBV5-6 and TRBJ2-7, with 8 bases identical to TRBD2. Germline CDR1 SGHDT, CDR2 YYEEEE. This CDR3 is 14 amino acids long. The V gene end was trimmed by 1 base and the J gene end by 4 bases; junction bases not matched to a gene: 4. The CDR3 DNA sequence: TGTGCCAGCAGCTTGAGCGGGAGTGTTTACGAGCAGTACTTC. It specifies CASSLSGSVYEQYF. The full variable domain, its missing parts supplied by reference TRBV5-6 and TRBJ2-7, is DAGVTQSPTHLIKTRGQQVTLRCSPKSGHDTVSWYQQALGQGPQFIFQYYEEEERQRGNFPDRFSGHQFPNYSSELNVNALLLGDSALYLCASSLSGSVYEQYFGPGTRLTVT.

This clonotype appeared a few times. V usage is TRBV29-1 and J usage is TRBJ2-1, with TRBD2 matching over 8 bases. Trimming removed 7 bases from V and 0 bases from J; junction bases left unmatched: 5. Germline V lookup: CDR1 SQVTM, CDR2 ANQGSEA. The CDR3 spans 14 residues. CDR3 region: CSAVLADSYNEQFF. The CDR3, as DNA: TGCAGCGCCGTACTAGCGGACTCCTACAATGAGCAGTTCTTC.

The count of this clonotype is one. This rearrangement joins TRBV7-6 to TRBJ2-5; D gene uncertain. The J call may be incorrect, as the DNA end agrees better with TRBJ2-7. The germline CDR1 and CDR2 sequences are SGHVS and FNYEAQ. The CDR3 spans 14 residues. In nucleotides, the CDR3 is TGTGCCAGCAGCACACACGAAAATTCCTACGAGCAGTACTTC. Its translation is CASSTHENSYEQYF.

This clonotype was detected many times. V usage is TRBV20-1 and J usage is TRBJ2-5; TRBD2 might be the D (6 bases). The CDR3 loop spans 15 amino acids. CDR1 is DFQATT and CDR2 is SNEGSKA in the germline V gene (reference sequence). V was trimmed by 0 bases and J by 4 bases, leaving 15 bases between them. CDR3 nucleotides: TGCAGTGCTAGAGAGGGGGGTGGAGAGTTAGAGACCCAGTACTTC. Amino acid sequence: CSAREGGGELETQYF.

This clonotype was detected a few times. In DNA form, the CDR3 reads TGCAGTGCTAACCGGGCAGATACGCAGTATTTT. It translates to CSANRADTQYF. V usage is TRBV20-1 and J usage is TRBJ2-3; no clear D. In germline, CDR1 is DFQATT, CDR2 SNEGSKA (reference sequence). The CDR3 runs 11 residues. The V end lost 4 bases, the J end lost 4 bases, and 6 bases lay between the germline ends.

This clonotype was counted only a few times. The J gene is TRBJ2-1, the V gene TRBV20-1; D not resolved. The germline V gene has CDR1 DFQATT and CDR2 SNEGSKA (reference sequence). V gave up 3 bases and J gave up 1 base, with 7 bases separating them. This CDR3 spans 13 amino acids. Written as DNA, the CDR3 is TGCAGTGCTAGTCCGTCTTCCTACAATGAGCAGTTCTTC. This gives the protein CSASPSSYNEQFF.

This clonotype was detected a few times. The CDR3 DNA reads TGCAGTGCTGTACCCGGGACAGCGGTTTCCTACGAGCAGTACTTC. Protein product: CSAVPGTAVSYEQYF. The genes are TRBV20-1 and TRBJ2-5; 7 positions match TRBD1. The end of the DNA is better explained by TRBJ2-7, so the J call may be wrong. This CDR3 comprises 15 residues. Germline loops: CDR1 DFQATT, CDR2 SNEGSKA (reference sequence).

This clonotype was seen only a few times. The V call is TRBV12-3 or TRBV12-4, the J call TRBJ2-4; either TRBD1 or TRBD2 may fit D (5 bases each). The CDR3 runs 15 residues. V lost 5 bases, J lost 0 bases, and 11 bases lay in between. In DNA, the CDR3 is TGTGCCAGCAGTCCCGCCGGGACAGCCAAAAACATTCAGTACTTC. It translates to CASSPAGTAKNIQYF.

This chain uses TRBV7-2 with TRBJ2-3; D not certain. CDR3 length: 16 residues. V was cut by 4 bases and J by 0 bases, with 14 bases left in between. Germline CDR1 reads SGHTA; CDR2 reads FQGNSA. The CDR3 DNA sequence: TGTGCCAGCAGCTCCGTCCCAGGAACTAGCACAGATACGCAGTATTTT. Its protein product is CASSSVPGTSTDTQYF.

The chain combines TRBV20-1 with TRBJ2-5, with TRBD2 matching 7 bases. The V gene's germline CDR1 is DFQATT and CDR2 SNEGSKA (reference sequence). The CDR3 contains 14 residues. V gave up 0 bases and J gave up 3 bases; unmatched junction bases: 4. DNA for the CDR3: TGCAGTGCTAGAGATTGGCTAGCGGAAGAGACCCAGTACTTC. This codes for CSARDWLAEETQYF.

In its sample, this clonotype was seen many times. The chain carries TRBV7-9 and TRBJ2-5; a weak D match, TRBD2 (7 bases). The germline V gene encodes CDR1 SEHNR and CDR2 FQNEAQ (reference sequence). V lost 6 bases to trimming and J lost 5 bases, with 13 bases between them. CDR3 length: 13 amino acids. CDR3 protein: CASSFGGQETQYF. CDR3 DNA: TGTGCCAGCAGTTTCGGGGGGCAGGAGACCCAGTACTTC.

The chain carries TRBV20-1 and TRBJ1-1, with TRBD1 identical over 8 bases. The CDR3 length is 13 residues. J was trimmed by 5 bases and V by 1 base; bases with no gene match: 3. Per the germline V gene, CDR1 is DFQATT and CDR2 is SNEGSKA (reference sequence). The CDR3 DNA is TGCAGTGCTAGAGGGACAGGGCGAACTGAAGCTTTCTTT. Its translation is CSARGTGRTEAFF.

The J gene is TRBJ2-5, the V gene TRBV29-1; 9 nucleotides align to TRBD2. J lost 5 bases, V lost 1 base, and 5 bases had no gene match. This CDR3 region has 14 residues. CDR1 and CDR2 (germline): SQVTM, ANQGSEA. As DNA, the CDR3 is TGCAGCGTTGAAGTGCGGGAGGGCCGCGAGACCCAGTACTTC. Its protein is CSVEVREGRETQYF.

This clonotype has more than one count but fewer than ten. V gene TRBV20-1 combines with J gene TRBJ2-5; 7 nucleotides align to TRBD2. The CDR3 runs to 15 residues. V lost 1 base to trimming and J lost 5 bases; unmatched junction nucleotides: 10. In germline, CDR1 is DFQATT, CDR2 SNEGSKA (reference sequence). The CDR3 loop is CSARASPGRGETQYF. CDR3 bases: TGCAGTGCTAGAGCATCCCCGGGGCGGGGGGAGACCCAGTACTTC.

This clonotype has only a few counts. The chain combines TRBV28 with TRBJ1-2; weak D call: TRBD1 (5 bases). The CDR3 spans 12 residues. Germline-derived CDR1 and CDR2 are MDHEN and SYDVKM. V was clipped by 8 bases and J by 2 bases, with 9 bases between them. The CDR3 bases are TGTGCCAGCCAGCGACAGAACTATGGCTACACCTTC. Its protein product is CASQRQNYGYTF.

In nucleotides, the CDR3 is TGTGCCAGAGACAAAACTCCAGATACGCAGTATTTT. It is translated as CARDKTPDTQYF. V gene TRBV19 combines with J gene TRBJ2-3; no clear D gene. The V end lost 9 bases, the J end lost 4 bases, and 11 bases lay between the germline ends. CDR3 length: 12 amino acids. Looked up from germline, CDR1 is LNHDA and CDR2 is SQIVND (reference sequence).

The CDR3 spells CASSLDLVLVVGHEQYF. For the CDR3, the DNA is TGTGCCAGCAGCTTGGACCTAGTGTTAGTCGTCGGCCACGAGCAGTACTTC. The chain combines TRBV7-2 with TRBJ2-7; D call uncertain. Between the trimmed V and J ends, which lost 3 bases and 5 bases, there was a span of 23 bases. From germline, CDR1 is SGHTA and CDR2 FQGNSA. CDR3 length: 17 residues.

The chain couples TRBV7-9 to TRBJ1-1, with 9 nucleotides matching TRBD1. This CDR3 is built from 14 residues. CDR1 and CDR2 (germline): SEHNR, FQNEAQ (reference sequence). The junction had 8 bases not matched to a gene; V was cut back by 5 bases and J by 7 bases. CDR3 in amino acids: CASSQAGTGFEAFF. The CDR3 bases are TGTGCCAGCAGCCAGGCGGGGACAGGGTTTGAAGCTTTCTTT.